A selection of T cell receptor beta chains follows, all from one sample in a study of blood T cell repertoires in COVID-19. Clones were sequenced by immunoSEQ multiplex PCR, and TCRdb holds only the in-frame ones, with some missing. The table shows about 170,000 clones, with roughly 87% occurring only once. The sequencing sample was made of PBMCs or T cells enriched from blood (not recorded which). Receptors were obtained from a human donor with acute COVID-19. The donor label of this sample is uncertain. The CDR3 runs from the conserved cysteine through the conserved F or W. A D gene is named only where the DNA matches it firmly. Clone size is shown for a subset of rows, as once, few, many or a class of expanded clone.

d_call: NA; v_call: TRBV24-1; cdr3_length: 17; clone_size: NA; j_call: TRBJ1-5; cdr3_aa: CATSDSAREGYNQPQHF; cdr3_nt: TGTGCCACCAGTGATTCTGCCAGGGAGGGATACAATCAGCCCCAGCATTTT
d_call: TRBD2; v_call: TRBV7-2; cdr3_length: 14; clone_size: NA; j_call: TRBJ2-7; cdr3_aa: CASSLQRGAYEQYF; cdr3_nt: TGTGCCAGCAGCTTACAGCGGGGGGCCTACGAGCAGTACTTC
d_call: NA; v_call: TRBV30; cdr3_length: 12; clone_size: few; j_call: TRBJ1-5; cdr3_aa: CAFQGSNQPQHF; cdr3_nt: TGTGCCTTCCAGGGGAGCAATCAGCCCCAGCATTTT
d_call: NA; v_call: TRBV12-3/TRBV12-4; cdr3_length: 13; clone_size: NA; j_call: TRBJ1-1; cdr3_aa: CASTLQGHTEAFF; cdr3_nt: TGTGCCAGCACCTTGCAGGGTCACACTGAAGCTTTCTTT
d_call: TRBD1; v_call: TRBV7-3; cdr3_length: 15; clone_size: NA; j_call: TRBJ1-6; cdr3_aa: CASSLGTGDNSPLHF; cdr3_nt: TGTGCCAGCAGCCTAGGGACAGGGGATAATTCACCCCTCCACTTT
d_call: NA; v_call: TRBV7-2; cdr3_length: 13; clone_size: NA; j_call: TRBJ2-3; cdr3_aa: CASSFRGGDTQYF; cdr3_nt: TGTGCCAGCAGCTTTCGGGGTGGGGATACGCAGTATTTT
d_call: NA; v_call: TRBV6-2/TRBV6-3; cdr3_length: 14; clone_size: NA; j_call: TRBJ2-7; cdr3_aa: CASSYRIATYEQYF; cdr3_nt: TGTGCCAGCAGTTACAGGATAGCAACTTACGAGCAGTACTTC
d_call: TRBD1; v_call: TRBV6-2/TRBV6-3; cdr3_length: 14; clone_size: NA; j_call: TRBJ1-2; cdr3_aa: CASSYGQGGYGYTF; cdr3_nt: TGTGCCAGCAGTTACGGACAGGGAGGCTATGGCTACACCTTC
d_call: TRBD1; v_call: TRBV5-1; cdr3_length: 15; clone_size: NA; j_call: TRBJ1-2; cdr3_aa: CASSAHRGANYGYTF; cdr3_nt: TGCGCCAGCAGCGCACACAGGGGTGCTAACTATGGCTACACCTTC
d_call: TRBD2; v_call: TRBV5-4; cdr3_length: 16; clone_size: NA; j_call: TRBJ2-5; cdr3_aa: CASSLDLAGGEETQYF; cdr3_nt: TGTGCCAGCAGCTTGGATTTAGCGGGGGGCGAAGAGACCCAGTACTTC
d_call: TRBD1; v_call: TRBV7-2; cdr3_length: 15; clone_size: NA; j_call: TRBJ2-1; cdr3_aa: CASSSSTGSYNEQFF; cdr3_nt: TGTGCCAGCAGCTCGTCGACAGGGTCCTACAATGAGCAGTTCTTC
d_call: TRBD1; v_call: TRBV6-5; cdr3_length: 12; clone_size: NA; j_call: TRBJ2-5; cdr3_aa: CASSFPGGTQYF; cdr3_nt: TGTGCCAGCAGTTTCCCAGGGGGGACCCAGTACTTC
d_call: NA; v_call: TRBV5-1; cdr3_length: 14; clone_size: few; j_call: TRBJ2-7; cdr3_aa: CASSFTEPTYEQYF; cdr3_nt: TGCGCCAGCAGCTTCACTGAACCCACCTACGAGCAGTACTTC